These T cell receptor beta chains were read from a single sample in a study of lymphopenia after photon versus proton radiotherapy. TCRdb's table, derived via immunoSEQ multiplex PCR, lists solely in-frame clones and lacks some. Of some 40,000 clones listed, roughly 92% are singletons. Material: peripheral blood, obtained from a patient treated with photon-based radiotherapy. These receptors originate from a man in his fifties or sixties with cholangiocarcinoma. Both conserved end residues are trimmed from each CDR3. A D gene is named only where the DNA matches it firmly.

CDR3aa: ASRTVSVNEQF
d_gene: -
j_gene: TRBJ2-1
v_gene: TRBV28

CDR3aa: ASSVDSNTEAF
d_gene: -
j_gene: TRBJ1-1
v_gene: TRBV18

CDR3aa: ASSSIDGNTEAF
d_gene: -
j_gene: TRBJ1-1
v_gene: TRBV5-6

CDR3aa: ASSPSTGPGEQF
d_gene: TRBD1
j_gene: TRBJ2-1
v_gene: TRBV18

CDR3aa: ASSQAAQLANTGELF
d_gene: -
j_gene: TRBJ2-2
v_gene: TRBV4-3

CDR3aa: ASSDGSGRGTDTQY
d_gene: TRBD2
j_gene: TRBJ2-3
v_gene: TRBV6-4

CDR3aa: ASSPRAGPSFVNTEAF
d_gene: -
j_gene: TRBJ1-1
v_gene: TRBV11-3

CDR3aa: ASSLLPGTDFSRPQH
d_gene: -
j_gene: TRBJ1-5
v_gene: TRBV28

CDR3aa: ASSLGQGAGSPLH
d_gene: TRBD1
j_gene: TRBJ1-6
v_gene: TRBV5-1

CDR3aa: ASSQYLDRVNEQY
d_gene: TRBD1
j_gene: TRBJ2-7
v_gene: TRBV5-1

CDR3aa: ASSKGVSYEQY
d_gene: -
j_gene: TRBJ2-7
v_gene: TRBV28